This entry features one T cell receptor (beta chain) sequence. What it recognizes is unknown. This record belongs to a study of shared clonotypes between healthy human individuals. Study-wide context: Researchers assigned three CD4 naive, three CD4 memory, two CD8 naive and one CD8 memory plate to each donor. Study-wide points: Limitation of the genetic and exposure-history diversity represented came from the few donors.

Looked up from germline, CDR1 is SGHRS and CDR2 is YFSETQ. The ends lost 0 bases at V and 2 bases at J; junction bases unmatched: 11. The CDR3 is 19 residues long. Assay: immunoSEQ multiplex PCR; the TCRdb copy retains only in-frame clones and omits some. This sample has about 2.5 million clones, with around 90% found just once. This clonotype was obtained from a man aged 18-30 years in good health. Some clones in this sample may be carry-over from other donors' samples. This rearrangement joins TRBV5-1 to TRBJ1-3; 10 bases map to TRBD1. Input material: naive CD4+ T cells from PBMCs. The subset: CD45RA+ positively selected. In nucleotides, the CDR3 is TGCGCCAGCAGCTTGGGGCCCCGACAGGGGGCCTCGGCTGGAAACACCATATATTTT. Its protein product is CASSLGPRQGASAGNTIYF.